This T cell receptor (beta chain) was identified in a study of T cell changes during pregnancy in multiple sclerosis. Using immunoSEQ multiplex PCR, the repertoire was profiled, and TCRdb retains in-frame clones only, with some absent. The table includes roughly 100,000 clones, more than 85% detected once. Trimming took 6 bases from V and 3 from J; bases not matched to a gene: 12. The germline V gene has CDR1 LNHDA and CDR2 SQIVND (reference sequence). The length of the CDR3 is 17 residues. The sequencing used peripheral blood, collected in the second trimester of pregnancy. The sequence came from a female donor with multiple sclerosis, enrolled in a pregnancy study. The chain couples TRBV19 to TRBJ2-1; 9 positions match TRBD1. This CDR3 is CASRPPLEDRGYNEQFF. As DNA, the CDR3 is TGTGCCAGTAGACCCCCTTTGGAGGACAGGGGCTACAATGAGCAGTTCTTC.